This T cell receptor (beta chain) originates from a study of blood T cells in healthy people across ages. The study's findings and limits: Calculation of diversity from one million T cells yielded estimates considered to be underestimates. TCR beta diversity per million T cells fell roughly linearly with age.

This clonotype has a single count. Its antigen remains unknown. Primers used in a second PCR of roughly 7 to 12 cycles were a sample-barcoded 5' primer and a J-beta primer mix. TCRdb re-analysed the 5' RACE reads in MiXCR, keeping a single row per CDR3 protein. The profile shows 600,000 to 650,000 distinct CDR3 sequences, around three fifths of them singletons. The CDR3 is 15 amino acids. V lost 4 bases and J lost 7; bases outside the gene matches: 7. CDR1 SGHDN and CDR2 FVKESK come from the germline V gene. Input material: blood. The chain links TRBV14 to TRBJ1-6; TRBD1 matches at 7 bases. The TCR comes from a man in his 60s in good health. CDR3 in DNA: TGTGCCAGCAGCCCCCGGACAGGAGCAAATTCACCCCTCCACTTT. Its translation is CASSPRTGANSPLHF.